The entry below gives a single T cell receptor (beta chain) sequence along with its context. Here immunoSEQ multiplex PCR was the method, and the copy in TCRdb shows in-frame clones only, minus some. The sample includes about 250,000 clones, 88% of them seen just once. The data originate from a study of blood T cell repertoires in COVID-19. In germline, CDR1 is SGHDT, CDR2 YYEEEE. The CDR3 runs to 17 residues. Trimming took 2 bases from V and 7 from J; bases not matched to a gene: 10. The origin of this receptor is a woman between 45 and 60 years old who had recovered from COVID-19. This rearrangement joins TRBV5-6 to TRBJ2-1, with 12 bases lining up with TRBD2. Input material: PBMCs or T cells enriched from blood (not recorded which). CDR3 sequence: CASSFWASGRGRNEQFF. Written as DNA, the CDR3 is TGTGCCAGCAGCTTTTGGGCTAGCGGGAGGGGAAGGAATGAGCAGTTCTTC.